This record covers a single T cell receptor beta chain. Other DNA sequences within the sample encode an identical CDR3. The data derive from a study of blood T cell repertoires in COVID-19. Study context: T cells, B-cell-depleted T cells, or PBMCs provided the cDNA or gDNA that served as material.

The germline V gene has CDR1 SGHRS and CDR2 YFSETQ. The V gene lost 2 bases and the J gene lost 1 base, with 9 bases spanning the gap. The length of the CDR3 is 14 residues. The authors' processing: Amplifying reference gene primers gave estimates of nucleated cell counts. The method was immunoSEQ multiplex PCR; TCRdb's version includes in-frame clones alone and lacks a portion of them. D and trimming were read from the DNA, whereas the V and J calls and clone size are those reported in that table. The data hold fewer than 250,000 clones, with approximately 90% observed a single time. The sequence was obtained from a man aged 70 or older with acute or convalescent COVID-19. This chain connects TRBV5-1 to TRBJ1-1, with D maybe TRBD1 (5 bases). Sequenced: peripheral blood. The CDR3 DNA is TGCGCCAGCAGCTTCGGGCAGGGGAACACTGAAGCTTTCTTT. It codes for CASSFGQGNTEAFF.